This TCR beta chain was identified in a study of cytomegalovirus exposure and HLA in healthy donors. The study, taken as a whole, reports: A later look showed TCR association rates differing by HLA locus, highest for DRB1 and lowest for HLA-C. Most TCR sequences were seen very rarely across donors, but some public TCRs occurred in many. Segments of the TCR beta V type were, in most cases, productive about 87% or about 30% of the time in an earlier analysis.

Donors were nominally healthy when sampled, though unrecorded immune exposures were likely. Both 60 Vbeta primers and 13 Jbeta primers went into the PCR. Generated by immunoSEQ multiplex PCR, the TCRdb table keeps only in-frame clones and is missing some. This table holds some 130,000 clones, approximately 78% found once. The ends lost 7 bases at V and 2 bases at J; junction bases unmatched: 8. From germline, CDR1 is SGDLS and CDR2 YYNGEE. This CDR3 region has 16 residues. About this clone itself: Its antigen is unknown.

Material: PBMCs. The TCR comes from a human donor in good health. The V and J genes are TRBV9 and TRBJ2-3; the match to TRBD2 covers 12 bases. CDR3 region: CASGPRTSGTTDTQYF. The CDR3 bases are TGTGCCAGCGGGCCCCGGACTAGCGGGACCACAGATACGCAGTATTTT.